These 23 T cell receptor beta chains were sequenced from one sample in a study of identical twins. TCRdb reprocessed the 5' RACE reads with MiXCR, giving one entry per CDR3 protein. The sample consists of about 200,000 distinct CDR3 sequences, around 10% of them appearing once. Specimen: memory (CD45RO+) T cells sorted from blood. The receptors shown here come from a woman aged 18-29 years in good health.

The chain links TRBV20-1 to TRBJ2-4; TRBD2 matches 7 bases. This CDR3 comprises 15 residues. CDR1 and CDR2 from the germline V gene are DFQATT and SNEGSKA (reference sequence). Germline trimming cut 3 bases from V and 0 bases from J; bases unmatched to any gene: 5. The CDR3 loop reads CSARGGILAKNIQYF. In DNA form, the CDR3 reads TGCAGTGCTAGGGGAGGGATTCTAGCCAAAAACATTCAGTACTTC.

The CDR3 spells CASSPGTSGGASETQYF. The CDR3 nucleotides read TGTGCCAGCAGTCCCGGGACTAGCGGGGGGGCCAGTGAGACCCAGTACTTC. This chain connects TRBV6-1 to TRBJ2-5; 16 nucleotides agree with TRBD2. Germline CDR1 reads MNHNS; CDR2 reads SASEGT. V lost 5 bases to trimming and J lost 5 bases; unmatched junction nucleotides: 8. The CDR3 sequence is 17 residues long.

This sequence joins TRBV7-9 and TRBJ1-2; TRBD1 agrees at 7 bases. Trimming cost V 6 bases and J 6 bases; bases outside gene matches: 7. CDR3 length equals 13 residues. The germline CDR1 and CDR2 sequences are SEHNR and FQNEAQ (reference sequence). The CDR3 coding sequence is TGTGCCAGCAGAAAATTCCAGGGGGATGGCTACACCTTC. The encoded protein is CASRKFQGDGYTF.

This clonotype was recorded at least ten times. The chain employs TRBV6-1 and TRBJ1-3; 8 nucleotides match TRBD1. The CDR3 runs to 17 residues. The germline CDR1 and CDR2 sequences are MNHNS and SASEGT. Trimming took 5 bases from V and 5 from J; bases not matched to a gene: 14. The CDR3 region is CASSLRTGQGVRNTIYF. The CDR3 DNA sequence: TGTGCCAGCAGTCTCCGGACAGGGCAAGGTGTAAGAAACACCATATATTTT.

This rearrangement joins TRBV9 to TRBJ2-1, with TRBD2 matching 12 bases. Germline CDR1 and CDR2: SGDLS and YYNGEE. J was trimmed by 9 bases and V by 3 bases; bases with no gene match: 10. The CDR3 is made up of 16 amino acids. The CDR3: CASSAAPSGGASEQFF. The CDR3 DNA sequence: TGTGCCAGCAGCGCGGCCCCTAGCGGGGGGGCCTCTGAGCAGTTCTTC.

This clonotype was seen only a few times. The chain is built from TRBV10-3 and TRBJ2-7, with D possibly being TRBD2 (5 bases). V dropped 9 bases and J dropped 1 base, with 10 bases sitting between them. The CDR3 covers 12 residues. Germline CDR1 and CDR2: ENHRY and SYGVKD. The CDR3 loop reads CAIGGGSYEQYF. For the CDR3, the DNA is TGTGCCATTGGAGGCGGGTCCTACGAGCAGTACTTC.

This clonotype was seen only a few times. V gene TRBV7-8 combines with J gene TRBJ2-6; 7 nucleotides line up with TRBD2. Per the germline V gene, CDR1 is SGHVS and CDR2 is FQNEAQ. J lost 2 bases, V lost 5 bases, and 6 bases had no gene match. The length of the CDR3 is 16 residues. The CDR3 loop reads CASSPTSAAGANVLTF. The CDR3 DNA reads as TGTGCCAGCAGCCCAACTAGCGCTGCTGGGGCCAACGTCCTGACTTTC.

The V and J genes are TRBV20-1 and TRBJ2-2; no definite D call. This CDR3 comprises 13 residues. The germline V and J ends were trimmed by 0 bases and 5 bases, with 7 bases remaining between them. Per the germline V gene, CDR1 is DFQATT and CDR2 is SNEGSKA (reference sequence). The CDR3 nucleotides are TGCAGTGCTAGAGAGCACCAAACCGGGGAGCTGTTTTTT. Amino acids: CSAREHQTGELFF.

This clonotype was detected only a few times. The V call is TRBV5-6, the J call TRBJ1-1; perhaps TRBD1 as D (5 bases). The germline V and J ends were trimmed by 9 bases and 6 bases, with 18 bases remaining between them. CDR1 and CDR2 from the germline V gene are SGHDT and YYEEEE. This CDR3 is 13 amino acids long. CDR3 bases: TGTGCCACCATTGGAAGGGGACGCTCTGAAGCTTTCTTT. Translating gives CATIGRGRSEAFF. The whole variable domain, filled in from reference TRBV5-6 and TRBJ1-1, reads DAGVTQSPTHLIKTRGQQVTLRCSPKSGHDTVSWYQQALGQGPQFIFQYYEEEERQRGNFPDRFSGHQFPNYSSELNVNALLLGDSALYLCATIGRGRSEAFFGQGTRLTVV.

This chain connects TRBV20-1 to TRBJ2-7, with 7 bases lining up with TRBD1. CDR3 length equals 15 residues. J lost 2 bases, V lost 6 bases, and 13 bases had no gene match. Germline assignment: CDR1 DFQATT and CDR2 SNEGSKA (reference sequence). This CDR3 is CSATGTASQPYEQYF. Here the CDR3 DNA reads TGCAGTGCCACCGGGACAGCCTCACAACCCTACGAGCAGTACTTC.

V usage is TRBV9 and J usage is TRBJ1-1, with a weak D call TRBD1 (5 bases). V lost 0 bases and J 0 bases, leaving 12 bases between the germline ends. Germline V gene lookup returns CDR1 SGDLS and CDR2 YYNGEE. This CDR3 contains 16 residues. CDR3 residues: CASSVVAGKMNTEAFF. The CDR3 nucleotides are TGTGCCAGCAGCGTAGTGGCAGGGAAAATGAACACTGAAGCTTTCTTT.

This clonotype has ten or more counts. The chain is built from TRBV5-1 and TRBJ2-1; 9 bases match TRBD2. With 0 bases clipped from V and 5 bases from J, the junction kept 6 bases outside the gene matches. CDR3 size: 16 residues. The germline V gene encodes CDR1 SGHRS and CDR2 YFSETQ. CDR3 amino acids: CASSLVGRGGNNEQFF. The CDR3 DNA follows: TGCGCCAGCAGCTTGGTCGGGCGGGGGGGTAACAATGAGCAGTTCTTC.

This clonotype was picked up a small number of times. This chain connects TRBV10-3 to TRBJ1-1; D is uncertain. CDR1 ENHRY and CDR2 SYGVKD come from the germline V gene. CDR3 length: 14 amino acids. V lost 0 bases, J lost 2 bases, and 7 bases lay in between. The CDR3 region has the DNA TGTGCCATCAGTGAGTCGGGATTAAACACTGAAGCTTTCTTT. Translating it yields CAISESGLNTEAFF.

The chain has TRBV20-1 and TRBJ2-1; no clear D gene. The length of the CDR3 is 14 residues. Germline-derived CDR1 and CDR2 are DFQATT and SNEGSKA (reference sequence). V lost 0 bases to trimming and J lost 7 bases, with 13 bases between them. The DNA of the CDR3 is TGCAGTGCTAGAGATTGGAGAGACCCAAATGAGCAGTTCTTC. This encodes CSARDWRDPNEQFF.

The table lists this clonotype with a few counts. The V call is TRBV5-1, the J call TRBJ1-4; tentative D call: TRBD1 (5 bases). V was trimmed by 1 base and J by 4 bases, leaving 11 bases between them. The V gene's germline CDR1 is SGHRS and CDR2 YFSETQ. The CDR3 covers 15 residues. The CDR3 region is CASSLWGSRNEKLFF. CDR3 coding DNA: TGCGCCAGCAGCTTGTGGGGGAGCCGTAATGAAAAACTGTTTTTT.

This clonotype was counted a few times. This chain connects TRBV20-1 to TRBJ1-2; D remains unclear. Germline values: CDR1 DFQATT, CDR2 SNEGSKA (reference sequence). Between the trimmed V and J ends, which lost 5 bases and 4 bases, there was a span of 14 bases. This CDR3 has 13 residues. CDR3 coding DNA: TGCAGTGCTCAGACCGGAGCCGCCTATGGCTACACCTTC. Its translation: CSAQTGAAYGYTF.

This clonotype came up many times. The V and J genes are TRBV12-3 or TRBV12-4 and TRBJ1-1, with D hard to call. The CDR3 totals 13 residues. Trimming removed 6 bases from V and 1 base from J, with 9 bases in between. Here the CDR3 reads CASSRTRNTEAFF. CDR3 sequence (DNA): TGTGCCAGCAGCCGAACGAGGAACACTGAAGCTTTCTTT.

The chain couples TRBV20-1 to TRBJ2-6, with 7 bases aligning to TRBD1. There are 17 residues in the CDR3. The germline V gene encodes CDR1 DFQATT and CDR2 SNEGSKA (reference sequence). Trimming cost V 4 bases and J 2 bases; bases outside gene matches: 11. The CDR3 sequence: CSATGFEGGAGANVLTF. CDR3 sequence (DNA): TGCAGTGCTACCGGGTTCGAAGGGGGCGCTGGGGCCAACGTCCTGACTTTC.

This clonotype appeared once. The CDR3 loop reads CASSWGGDQPQHF. CDR3 in DNA: TGTGCCAGCAGTTGGGGGGGGGATCAGCCCCAGCATTTT. The chain is built from TRBV7-9 and TRBJ1-5; possibly TRBD1 for D (5 bases). Germline V gives CDR1 SEHNR, CDR2 FQNEAQ (reference sequence). The ends were cut back, 6 bases at V and 5 bases at J, with 11 bases in the middle. The CDR3 is 13 amino acids.

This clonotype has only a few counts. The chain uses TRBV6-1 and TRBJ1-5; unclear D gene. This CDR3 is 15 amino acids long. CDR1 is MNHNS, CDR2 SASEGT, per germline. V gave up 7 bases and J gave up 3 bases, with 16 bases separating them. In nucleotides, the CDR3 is TGTGCCAGCAACTCCTACCCGGGCACCAATCAGCCCCAGCATTTT. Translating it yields CASNSYPGTNQPQHF.

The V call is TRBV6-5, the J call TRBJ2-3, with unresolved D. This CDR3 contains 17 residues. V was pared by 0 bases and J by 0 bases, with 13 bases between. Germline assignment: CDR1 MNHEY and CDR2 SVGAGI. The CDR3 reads CASSYSASVASTDTQYF. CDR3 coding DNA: TGTGCCAGCAGTTACTCGGCATCCGTAGCTAGCACAGATACGCAGTATTTT.

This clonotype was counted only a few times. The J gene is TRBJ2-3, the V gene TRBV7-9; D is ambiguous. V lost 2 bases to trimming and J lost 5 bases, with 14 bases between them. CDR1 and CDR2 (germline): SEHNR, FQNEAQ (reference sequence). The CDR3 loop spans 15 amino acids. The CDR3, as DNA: TGTGCCAGCAGCTTACGTTACAGTTCTCAAGATACGCAGTATTTT. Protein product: CASSLRYSSQDTQYF.

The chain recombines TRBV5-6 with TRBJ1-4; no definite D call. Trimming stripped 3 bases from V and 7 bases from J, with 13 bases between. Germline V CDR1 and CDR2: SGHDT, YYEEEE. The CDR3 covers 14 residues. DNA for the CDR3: TGTGCCAGCAGCTCCCTGACATGGGGTGAAAAACTGTTTTTT. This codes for CASSSLTWGEKLFF.